One sample yielded the 4 T cell receptor beta chains listed below, sequenced in a study of cytomegalovirus exposure and HLA in healthy donors. Amplification used 60 Vbeta primers and 13 Jbeta primers. Generated by immunoSEQ multiplex PCR, the TCRdb table keeps only in-frame clones and is missing some. Among roughly 190,000 clones listed, 78% were seen once. Sequencing was carried out using PBMCs. These receptor sequences come from a female donor in good health and CMV-seronegative.

This sequence joins TRBV15 and TRBJ2-1, with D perhaps TRBD2 (6 bases). Germline CDR1 and CDR2: LNHNV and YYDKDF (reference sequence). V lost 2 bases to trimming and J lost 8 bases, with 16 bases between them. CDR3 length equals 15 residues. The CDR3 DNA reads as TGTGCCACCAGCAGATCCATCGGGAGACTCGATGAGCAGTTCTTC. Encoded protein: CATSRSIGRLDEQFF.

This clone was counted between two and nine times. V is TRBV15 and J is TRBJ1-4, with 7 bases matching TRBD1. This CDR3 region has 16 residues. The germline V gene encodes CDR1 LNHNV and CDR2 YYDKDF (reference sequence). Trimming cost V 4 bases and J 7 bases; bases outside gene matches: 12. CDR3 amino acids: CATSKEIQGRSEKLFF. The CDR3 region has the DNA TGTGCCACCAGCAAAGAGATACAGGGGAGAAGTGAAAAACTGTTTTTT.

This clone was observed a few times. The chain couples TRBV5-1 to TRBJ2-1; 10 positions agree with TRBD2. Germline V gene lookup returns CDR1 SGHRS and CDR2 YFSETQ. The CDR3 is made up of 17 amino acids. V lost 4 bases and J lost 4; bases outside the gene matches: 11. CDR3 DNA sequence: TGCGCCAGCAGCCCAGGACTAGCGGATTTTTATTACAATGAGCAGTTCTTC. Protein product: CASSPGLADFYYNEQFF.

The CDR3 nucleotides are TGTGCCAGTAGTATTACGCTAGCGGGGGGGAAGGAGCAGTTCTTC. Its translation is CASSITLAGGKEQFF. The chain has TRBV19 and TRBJ2-1; 12 positions match TRBD2. The V segment lost 3 bases and the J segment 10 bases; nucleotides outside the gene matches: 7. The CDR3 contains 15 residues. CDR1 is LNHDA and CDR2 is SQIVND in the germline V gene (reference sequence).